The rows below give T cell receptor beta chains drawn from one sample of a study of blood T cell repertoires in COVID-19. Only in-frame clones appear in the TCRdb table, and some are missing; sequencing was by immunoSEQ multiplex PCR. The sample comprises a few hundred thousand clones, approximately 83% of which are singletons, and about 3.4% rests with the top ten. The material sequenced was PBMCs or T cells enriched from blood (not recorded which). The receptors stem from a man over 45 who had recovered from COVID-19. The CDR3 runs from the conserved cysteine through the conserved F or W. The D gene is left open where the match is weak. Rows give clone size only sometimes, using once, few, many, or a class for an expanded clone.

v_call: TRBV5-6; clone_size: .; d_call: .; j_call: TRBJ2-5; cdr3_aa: CASSLLLSQETQYF; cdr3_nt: TGTGCCAGCAGCTTGCTACTATCTCAAGAGACCCAGTACTTC
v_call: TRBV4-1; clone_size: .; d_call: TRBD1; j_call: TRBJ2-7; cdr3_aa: CASSRQADRVAAQYF; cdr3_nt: TGCGCCAGCAGCCGTCAAGCGGACAGGGTAGCTGCGCAGTACTTC
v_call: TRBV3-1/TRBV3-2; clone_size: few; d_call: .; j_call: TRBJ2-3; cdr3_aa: CASSQTDFGTDTQYF; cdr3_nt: TGTGCCAGCAGCCAAACGGACTTCGGCACAGATACGCAGTATTTT
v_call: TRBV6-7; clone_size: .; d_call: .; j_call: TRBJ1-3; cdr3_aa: CASGQLNTIYF; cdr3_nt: TGTGCCAGTGGACAGCTAAACACCATATATTTT
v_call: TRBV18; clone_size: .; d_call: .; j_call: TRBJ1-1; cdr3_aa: CASSPLAVDGTEAFF; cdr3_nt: TGTGCCAGCTCACCATTAGCGGTTGATGGCACTGAAGCTTTCTTT
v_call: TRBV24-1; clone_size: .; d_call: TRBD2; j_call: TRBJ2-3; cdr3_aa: CATSDWTSGGPDTQYF; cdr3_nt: TGTGCCACCAGTGATTGGACTAGCGGGGGGCCGGATACGCAGTATTTT
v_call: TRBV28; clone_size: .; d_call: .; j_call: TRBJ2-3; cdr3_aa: CASSPPAGRQITQYF; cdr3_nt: TGTGCCAGCAGCCCCCCCGCGGGAAGACAGATAACGCAGTATTTT
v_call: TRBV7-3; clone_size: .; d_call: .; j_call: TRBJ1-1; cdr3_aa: CASSLTGSGSTEAFF; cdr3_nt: TGTGCCAGCAGCTTAACGGGAAGCGGCAGCACTGAAGCTTTCTTT
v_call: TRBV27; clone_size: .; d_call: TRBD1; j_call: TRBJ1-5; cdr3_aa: CASSYTYRGRQPQHF; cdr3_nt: TGTGCCAGCAGTTACACCTACAGGGGGAGGCAGCCCCAGCATTTT
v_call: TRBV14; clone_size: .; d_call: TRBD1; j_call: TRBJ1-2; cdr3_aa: CASSQDWPGQGRGYTF; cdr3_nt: TGTGCCAGCAGCCAAGATTGGCCCGGACAGGGGAGAGGCTACACCTTC
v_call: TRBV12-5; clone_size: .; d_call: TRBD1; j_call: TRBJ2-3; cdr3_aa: CASGLADRPTDTQYF; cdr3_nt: TGTGCTAGTGGTTTGGCGGACAGGCCCACAGATACGCAGTATTTT
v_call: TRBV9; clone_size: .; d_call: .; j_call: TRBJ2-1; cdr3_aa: CASSVQGVEGNEQFF; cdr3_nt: TGTGCCAGCAGCGTTCAGGGGGTGGAGGGCAATGAGCAGTTCTTC
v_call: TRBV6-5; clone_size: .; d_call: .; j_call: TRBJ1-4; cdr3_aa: CASSGTEREKLFF; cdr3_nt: TGTGCCAGCTCCGGCACAGAACGGGAAAAACTGTTTTTT
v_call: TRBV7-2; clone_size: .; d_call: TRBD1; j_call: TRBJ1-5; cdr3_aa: CASSDRVNQPQHF; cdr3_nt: TGTGCCAGCAGCGACAGGGTAAATCAGCCCCAGCATTTT
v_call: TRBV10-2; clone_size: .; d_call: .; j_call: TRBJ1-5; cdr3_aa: CASSESTGYQPQHF; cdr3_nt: TGCGCCAGCAGTGAGTCGACGGGGTATCAGCCCCAGCATTTT
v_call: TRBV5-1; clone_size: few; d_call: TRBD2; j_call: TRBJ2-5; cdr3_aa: CASSSPDGGRALGGQETQYF; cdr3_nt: TGCGCCAGCAGCTCCCCTGATGGCGGGAGGGCCCTCGGGGGGCAAGAGACCCAGTACTTC
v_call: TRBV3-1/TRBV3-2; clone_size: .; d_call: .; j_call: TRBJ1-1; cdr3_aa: CASSQERRPQGTEAFF; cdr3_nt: TGTGCCAGCAGCCAAGAACGGAGGCCCCAGGGGACTGAAGCTTTCTTT
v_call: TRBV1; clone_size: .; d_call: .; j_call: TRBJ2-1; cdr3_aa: CTSSQDGEGPGTYNEQFF; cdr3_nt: TGCACCAGCAGCCAAGATGGTGAGGGCCCGGGGACTTACAATGAGCAGTTCTTC
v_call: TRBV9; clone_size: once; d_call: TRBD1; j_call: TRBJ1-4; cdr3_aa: CASSSRQGTNEKLFF; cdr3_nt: TGTGCCAGCAGCTCCAGACAGGGGACTAATGAAAAACTGTTTTTT
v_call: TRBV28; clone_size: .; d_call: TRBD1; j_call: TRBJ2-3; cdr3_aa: CASSLTGGGTDTQYF; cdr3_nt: TGTGCCAGCAGTCTGACAGGGGGGGGCACAGATACGCAGTATTTT
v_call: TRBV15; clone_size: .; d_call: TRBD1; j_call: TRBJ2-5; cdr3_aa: CATSSRGQRETQYF; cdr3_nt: TGTGCCACCAGCAGCAGGGGGCAGCGAGAGACCCAGTACTTC
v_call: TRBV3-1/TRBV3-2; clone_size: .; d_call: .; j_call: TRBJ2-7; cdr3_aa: CASSHRDWEQYF; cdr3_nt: TGTGCCAGCAGCCACCGGGACTGGGAGCAGTACTTC
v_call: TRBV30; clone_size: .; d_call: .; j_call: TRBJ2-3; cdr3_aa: CAEGIEFGDADTQYF; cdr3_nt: TGTGCGGAGGGTATTGAGTTTGGGGATGCAGATACGCAGTATTTT
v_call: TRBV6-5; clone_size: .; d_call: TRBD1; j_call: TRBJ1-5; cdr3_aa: CASSLYRGIQPQHF; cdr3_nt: TGTGCCAGCAGTTTGTACAGGGGGATTCAGCCCCAGCATTTT
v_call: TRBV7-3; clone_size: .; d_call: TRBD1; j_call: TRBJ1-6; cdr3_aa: CASSTADGDRVFSYNSPLHF; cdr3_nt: TGTGCCAGCAGCACAGCAGATGGGGACAGGGTTTTCTCCTATAATTCACCCCTCCACTTT
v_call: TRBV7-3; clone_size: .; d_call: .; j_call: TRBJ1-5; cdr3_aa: CASSLSRDQPQHF; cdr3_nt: TGTGCCAGCAGCTTATCCCGGGATCAGCCCCAGCATTTT
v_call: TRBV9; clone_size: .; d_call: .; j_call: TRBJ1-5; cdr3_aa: CASSPKVRDLSNQPQHF; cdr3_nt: TGTGCCAGCAGCCCCAAAGTAAGAGATCTTAGCAATCAGCCCCAGCATTTT
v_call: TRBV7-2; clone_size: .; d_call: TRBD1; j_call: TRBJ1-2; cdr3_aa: CASDATGYGGYTF; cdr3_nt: TGTGCCAGCGACGCGACAGGGTACGGTGGCTACACCTTC
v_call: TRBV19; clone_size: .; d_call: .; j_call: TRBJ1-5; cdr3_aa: CASSLKRGHSNQPQHF; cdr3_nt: TGTGCCAGTAGCCTCAAGCGAGGGCATAGCAATCAGCCCCAGCATTTT
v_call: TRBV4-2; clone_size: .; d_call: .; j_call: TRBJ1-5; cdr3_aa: CASSQDLGEGRPQHF; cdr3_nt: TGTGCCAGCAGCCAAGATCTTGGTGAGGGAAGGCCCCAGCATTTT
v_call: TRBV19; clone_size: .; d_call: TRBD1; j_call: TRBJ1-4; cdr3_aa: CASSTGGSTNEKLFF; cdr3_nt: TGTGCCAGTAGTACAGGGGGGAGCACTAATGAAAAACTGTTTTTT
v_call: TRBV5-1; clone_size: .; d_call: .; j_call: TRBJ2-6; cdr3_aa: CASSLTGNSGANVLTF; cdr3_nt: TGCGCCAGCAGTCTGACGGGAAACTCTGGGGCCAACGTCCTGACTTTC
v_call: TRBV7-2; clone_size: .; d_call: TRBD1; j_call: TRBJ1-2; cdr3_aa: CASSLDRGRGGYTF; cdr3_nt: TGTGCCAGCAGCCTCGACAGGGGGCGAGGAGGCTACACCTTC
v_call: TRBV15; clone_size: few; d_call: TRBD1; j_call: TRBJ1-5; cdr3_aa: CATAGQHNQPQHF; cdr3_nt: TGTGCCACCGCGGGACAGCACAATCAGCCCCAGCATTTT
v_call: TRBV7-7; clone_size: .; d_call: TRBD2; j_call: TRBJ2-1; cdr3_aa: CASSFQRGEYNEQFF; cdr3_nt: TGTGCTAGCAGCTTTCAGCGGGGGGAATACAATGAGCAGTTCTTC
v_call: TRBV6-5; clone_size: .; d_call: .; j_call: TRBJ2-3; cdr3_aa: CASSYAGRGPDTQYF; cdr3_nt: TGTGCCAGCAGTTACGCAGGGCGGGGTCCAGATACGCAGTATTTT
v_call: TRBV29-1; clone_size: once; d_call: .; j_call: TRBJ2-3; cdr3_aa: CSGRYTGQQYF; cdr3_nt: TGCAGCGGCCGTTATACGGGACAGCAGTATTTT
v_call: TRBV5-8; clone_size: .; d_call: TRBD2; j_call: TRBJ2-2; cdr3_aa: CASRRGLAGGQTGELFF; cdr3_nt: TGTGCCAGCAGAAGGGGACTAGCGGGAGGTCAAACCGGGGAGCTGTTTTTT
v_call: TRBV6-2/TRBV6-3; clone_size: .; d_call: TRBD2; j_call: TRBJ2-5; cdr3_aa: CASSRPLGLAGETQYF; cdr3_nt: TGTGCCAGCAGTCGACCATTGGGACTAGCGGGAGAGACCCAGTACTTC
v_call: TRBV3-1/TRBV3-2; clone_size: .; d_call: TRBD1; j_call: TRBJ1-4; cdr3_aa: CASSQGDSGQVEKLFF; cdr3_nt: TGTGCCAGCAGCCAAGGAGACTCAGGACAGGTTGAAAAACTGTTTTTT
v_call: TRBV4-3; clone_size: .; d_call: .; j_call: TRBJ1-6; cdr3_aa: CASSTDPRASYNSPLHF; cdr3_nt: TGCGCCAGCAGCACGGACCCCAGGGCCTCCTATAATTCACCCCTCCACTTT
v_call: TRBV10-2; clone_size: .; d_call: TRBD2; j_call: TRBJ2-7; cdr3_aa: CASGTTPYEQYF; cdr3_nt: TGCGCCAGCGGGACTACTCCCTACGAGCAGTACTTC
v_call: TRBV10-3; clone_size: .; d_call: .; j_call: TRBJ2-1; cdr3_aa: CAITPFPDFNNEQFF; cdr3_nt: TGTGCCATCACGCCCTTTCCGGACTTTAACAATGAGCAGTTCTTC
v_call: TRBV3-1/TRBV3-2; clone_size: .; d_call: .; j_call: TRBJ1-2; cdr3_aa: CASSQNRASNYGYTF; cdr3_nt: TGTGCCAGCAGCCAAAACAGGGCGAGTAACTATGGCTACACCTTC
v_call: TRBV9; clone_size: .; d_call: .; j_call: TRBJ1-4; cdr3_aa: CASSVEGLSNEKLFF; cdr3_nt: TGTGCCAGCAGCGTAGAGGGGCTGTCTAATGAAAAACTGTTTTTT
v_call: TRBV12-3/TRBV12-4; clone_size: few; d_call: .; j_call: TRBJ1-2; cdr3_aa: CASSLGSAAVYTF; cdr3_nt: TGTGCCAGCAGTTTGGGCAGTGCTGCTGTCTACACCTTC
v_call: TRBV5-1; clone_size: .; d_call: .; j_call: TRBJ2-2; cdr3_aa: CASSGAGRNTGELFF; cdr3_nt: TGCGCCAGCAGCGGTGCAGGTCGAAACACCGGGGAGCTGTTTTTT
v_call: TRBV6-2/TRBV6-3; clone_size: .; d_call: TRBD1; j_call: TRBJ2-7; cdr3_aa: CASSRGQGIYEQYF; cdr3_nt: TGTGCCAGCAGCCGGGGACAGGGTATCTACGAGCAGTACTTC
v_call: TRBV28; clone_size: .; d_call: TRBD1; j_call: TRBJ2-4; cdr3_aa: CASSVTGGGGHF; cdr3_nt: TGTGCCAGCAGCGTGACAGGGGGAGGAGGGCACTTC
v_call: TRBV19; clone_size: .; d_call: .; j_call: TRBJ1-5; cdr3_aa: CASSAEVDEGEISKPQHF; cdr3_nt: TGTGCCAGTAGTGCCGAGGTCGATGAGGGAGAAATAAGTAAGCCCCAGCATTTT
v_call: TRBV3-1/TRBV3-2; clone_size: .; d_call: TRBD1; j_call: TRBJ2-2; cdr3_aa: CASSRTGTDITGELFF; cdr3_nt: TGTGCCAGCAGCCGTACCGGGACAGACATTACCGGGGAGCTGTTTTTT
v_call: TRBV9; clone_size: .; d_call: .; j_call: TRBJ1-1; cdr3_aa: CASTSIRGDTEAFF; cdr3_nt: TGTGCCAGCACCTCAATCCGGGGGGACACTGAAGCTTTCTTT
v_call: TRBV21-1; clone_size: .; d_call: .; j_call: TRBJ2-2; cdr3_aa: CASSKASYLTGELFF; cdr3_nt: TGTGCCAGCAGCAAAGCCTCCTACCTAACCGGGGAGCTGTTTTTT
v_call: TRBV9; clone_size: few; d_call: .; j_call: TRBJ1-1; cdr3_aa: CASSVVPAREAFF; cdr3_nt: TGTGCCAGCAGCGTAGTGCCAGCTAGGGAAGCTTTCTTT
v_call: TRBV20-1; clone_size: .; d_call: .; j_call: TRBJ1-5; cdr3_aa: CSASRGGMGNQPQHF; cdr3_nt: TGCAGTGCTAGTCGCGGAGGAATGGGCAATCAGCCCCAGCATTTT
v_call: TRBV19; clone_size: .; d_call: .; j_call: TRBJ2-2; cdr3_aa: CASRGRGNNTGELFF; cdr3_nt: TGTGCCAGTAGAGGCCGGGGAAACAACACCGGGGAGCTGTTTTTT
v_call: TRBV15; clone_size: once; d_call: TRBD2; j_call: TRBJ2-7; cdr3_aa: CATSRDSGLRETYEQYF; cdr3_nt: TGTGCCACCAGCAGAGATAGTGGGTTGCGGGAGACCTACGAGCAGTACTTC
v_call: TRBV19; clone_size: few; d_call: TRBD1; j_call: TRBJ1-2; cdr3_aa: CASRRDRDYGYTF; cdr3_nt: TGTGCCAGTAGGAGGGACAGGGACTATGGCTACACCTTC
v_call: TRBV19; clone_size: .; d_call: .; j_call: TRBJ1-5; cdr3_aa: CASSIGPQGFQPQHF; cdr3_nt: TGTGCCAGTAGTATAGGCCCACAGGGTTTCCAGCCCCAGCATTTT